A selection of T cell receptor beta chains follows, all from one sample in a study of T cell changes during pregnancy in multiple sclerosis. The method was immunoSEQ multiplex PCR; TCRdb's version includes in-frame clones alone and lacks a portion of them. The sample includes roughly 90,000 clones, 85% to 95% of them seen just once. The material sequenced was peripheral blood, taken in the first trimester of pregnancy. All receptors come from a female donor in good health, enrolled as a control in a pregnancy study. The CDR3 runs from the conserved cysteine through the conserved F or W. The order of the fields is D gene, clone size, V gene, J gene, CDR3 protein, CDR3 DNA. The D gene is left open where the match is weak. Clone size appears in some rows only: once, few, many, or a class for an expanded clone.

D: TRBD2
size: .
V: TRBV25-1
J: TRBJ2-5
CDR3: CASSGLAAQTQYF
DNA: TGTGCCAGCAGTGGACTAGCGGCTCAGACCCAGTACTTC

D: .
size: .
V: TRBV4-2
J: TRBJ2-3
CDR3: CASSHLTDTQYF
DNA: TGTGCCAGCAGCCATCTCACAGATACGCAGTATTTT

D: TRBD1
size: .
V: TRBV14
J: TRBJ1-3
CDR3: CASSRQGSSGNTIYF
DNA: TGTGCCAGCAGCCGACAGGGGTCGTCTGGAAACACCATATATTTT

D: .
size: .
V: TRBV7-3
J: TRBJ1-1
CDR3: CASSNQGWTEAFF
DNA: TGTGCCAGCAGCAATCAGGGGTGGACTGAAGCTTTCTTT

D: TRBD1
size: .
V: TRBV4-3
J: TRBJ1-4
CDR3: CASSQKPGQGWEKLFF
DNA: TGCGCCAGCAGCCAGAAGCCGGGACAGGGCTGGGAAAAACTGTTTTTT

D: TRBD1
size: .
V: TRBV28
J: TRBJ1-2
CDR3: CASRSRQGDYGYTF
DNA: TGTGCCAGCAGATCCAGACAGGGTGACTATGGCTACACCTTC

D: .
size: .
V: TRBV29-1
J: TRBJ1-2
CDR3: CSGLRENYGYTF
DNA: TGCAGCGGGCTTCGGGAGAACTATGGCTACACCTTC

D: TRBD2
size: .
V: TRBV11-2
J: TRBJ2-3
CDR3: CARVGLADSTDTQYF
DNA: TGTGCCAGAGTGGGACTAGCGGATAGCACAGATACGCAGTATTTT

D: TRBD2
size: .
V: TRBV2
J: TRBJ2-7
CDR3: CASSYDGGTSGVYF
DNA: TGTGCCAGCAGTTACGACGGGGGGACTAGCGGGGTGTACTTC

D: .
size: .
V: TRBV6-4
J: TRBJ2-4
CDR3: CASSGRADRAKNIQYF
DNA: TGTGCCAGCAGTGGTCGGGCGGACAGAGCCAAAAACATTCAGTACTTC

D: .
size: .
V: TRBV4-1
J: TRBJ2-7
CDR3: CASSQEGRQSSYEQYF
DNA: TGCGCCAGCAGCCAAGAGGGGCGGCAGAGCTCCTACGAGCAGTACTTC

D: TRBD1
size: once
V: TRBV4-1
J: TRBJ1-2
CDR3: CASSQDPYGQANGYTF
DNA: TGCGCCAGCAGCCAAGATCCATACGGACAGGCGAACGGCTACACCTTC

D: TRBD1
size: .
V: TRBV4-2
J: TRBJ2-1
CDR3: CASSHLMTGDNEQFF
DNA: TGTGCCAGCAGCCACCTAATGACAGGGGACAATGAGCAGTTCTTC

D: TRBD1
size: once
V: TRBV30
J: TRBJ2-7
CDR3: CAWAGQGLSYEQYF
DNA: TGTGCCTGGGCGGGACAGGGACTCTCCTACGAGCAGTACTTC

D: .
size: few
V: TRBV9
J: TRBJ1-2
CDR3: CASSVGGGGGRNYGYTF
DNA: TGTGCCAGCAGCGTAGGAGGGGGTGGAGGCCGTAACTATGGCTACACCTTC

D: .
size: .
V: TRBV19
J: TRBJ2-1
CDR3: CASSPTGSSYNEQFF
DNA: TGTGCCAGTAGTCCCACGGGGAGCTCCTACAATGAGCAGTTCTTC

D: TRBD2
size: .
V: TRBV28
J: TRBJ2-3
CDR3: CASSSPLAGGRDTQYF
DNA: TGTGCCAGCAGTTCCCCTTTAGCGGGGGGAAGGGATACGCAGTATTTT

D: TRBD1
size: .
V: TRBV9
J: TRBJ2-7
CDR3: CASSGLAGTGGPYEQYF
DNA: TGTGCCAGCAGCGGCCTCGCCGGGACAGGGGGACCCTACGAGCAGTACTTC

D: .
size: .
V: TRBV7-6
J: TRBJ2-2
CDR3: CASTWTENTGELFF
DNA: TGTGCCAGCACATGGACAGAGAACACCGGGGAGCTGTTTTTT

D: .
size: .
V: TRBV18
J: TRBJ1-6
CDR3: CASSPVSSYNSPLHF
DNA: TGTGCCAGCTCCCCCGTGAGCTCCTATAATTCACCCCTCCACTTT

D: TRBD1
size: .
V: TRBV6-1
J: TRBJ2-7
CDR3: CASSAGTGSYEQYF
DNA: TGTGCCAGCAGTGCCGGGACAGGTTCCTACGAGCAGTACTTC

D: .
size: few
V: TRBV9
J: TRBJ2-2
CDR3: CASSVSAGELFF
DNA: TGTGCCAGCAGCGTAAGTGCGGGGGAGCTGTTTTTT

D: .
size: .
V: TRBV6-5
J: TRBJ1-2
CDR3: CASRLSGPAGYGYTF
DNA: TGTGCCAGCAGACTTTCCGGGCCGGCGGGATATGGCTACACCTTC

D: .
size: .
V: TRBV18
J: TRBJ1-2
CDR3: CASSQTGSPTYGYTF
DNA: TGTGCCAGCTCACAAACCGGGTCGCCGACCTATGGCTACACCTTC

D: .
size: .
V: TRBV11-2
J: TRBJ2-7
CDR3: CASSLAFLSYEQYF
DNA: TGTGCCAGCAGCTTGGCCTTCCTCTCCTACGAGCAGTACTTC